The TCR beta chain under discussion was sequenced for a study of T cell responses to AZD1222 COVID-19 vaccine. The CDR3 covers 16 residues. The trim removed 4 bases at V and 7 bases at J, leaving 7 bases unmatched. The germline V gene has CDR1 SEHNR and CDR2 FQNEAQ (reference sequence). Only in-frame clones appear in the TCRdb table, and some are missing; sequencing was by immunoSEQ multiplex PCR. Of 80,000 to 95,000 clones listed, approximately 90% are singletons. The TCR was taken from an adult who received the AZD1222 COVID-19 vaccine. This chain connects TRBV7-9 to TRBJ2-1; 13 bases align to TRBD2. This specimen consisted of peripheral blood, obtained 28 days after the second AZD1222 dose. CDR3 in DNA: TGTGCCAGCAGCTCACTTGGGACTAGCGGGGCTAATGAGCAGTTCTTC. It yields the protein CASSSLGTSGANEQFF.